Presented here are 29 T cell receptor beta chains from one specimen sequenced in a study of molecular identifiers for immune sequencing clone quantification. TCRdb re-derived calls from the PCR reads in MiXCR, one entry per CDR3 protein. The table records some 70,000 distinct CDR3 sequences, around a sixth of them present only once. The sequenced sample was naive CD8+ T cells from blood, with Jurkat cell RNA spiked in. The sample's subset: FACS-sorted CD8+CD4-CCR7+CD45RA+ naive T cells. These TCRs come from a human donor in good health. Some libraries in this study had Jurkat cell RNA spiked in.

This clonotype came up many times. The chain carries TRBV4-1 and TRBJ2-6, with D hard to call. The CDR3 length is 16 residues. V lost 1 base, J lost 2 bases, and 9 bases lay in between. CDR1 MGHRA and CDR2 YSYEKL come from the germline V gene. The CDR3 DNA sequence: TGCGCCAGCAGCCAAGCGCTCGACACTGGGGCCAACGTCCTGACTTTC. Its translation: CASSQALDTGANVLTF.

This clonotype appeared many times. V gene TRBV4-1 combines with J gene TRBJ1-5; D is ambiguous. The CDR3 has 16 residues. With 2 bases removed from V and 7 bases from J, the gap between germline ends came to 18 bases. CDR1 MGHRA and CDR2 YSYEKL come from the germline V gene. CDR3 residues: CASSQRSEGTEQPQHF. In DNA, the CDR3 is TGCGCCAGCAGCCAACGATCCGAAGGTACTGAGCAGCCCCAGCATTTT.

A word on this clonotype: At one end, the junction sequence differs from germline, possibly due to a read error. The V and J genes are TRBV7-2 and TRBJ2-3; perhaps TRBD1 as D (5 bases). The CDR3 covers 15 residues. Germline lookup yields CDR1 SGHTA and CDR2 FQGNSA. The CDR3 loop is CASSATWGPTGTQYF. CDR3 DNA sequence: TGTGCCAGCAGCGCTACGTGGGGCCCAACAGGTACGCAGTATTTT.

V gene TRBV4-3 combines with J gene TRBJ2-1; D not certain. CDR1 and CDR2 from the germline V gene are LGHNA and YSLEER. The CDR3 spans 13 residues. V lost 3 bases, J lost 7 bases, and 10 bases lay in between. The CDR3 DNA is TGCGCCAGCAGCCAGGGGATGGGGAATGAGCAGTTCTTC. Its protein is CASSQGMGNEQFF.

This clonotype was detected many times. The gene calls are TRBV5-1 and TRBJ2-3; the D is unclear. Germline V gives CDR1 SGHRS, CDR2 YFSETQ. Trimming took off 6 bases at V and 0 bases at J, with 17 bases between the two ends. CDR3 size: 16 residues. CDR3 sequence: CASNVGPQTSTDTQYF. Written as DNA, the CDR3 is TGCGCCAGCAACGTCGGTCCCCAAACTAGCACAGATACGCAGTATTTT.

This clonotype was counted at least ten times. The CDR3 nucleotides are TGTGCCCTACCTGGGACCGGGGAGCTGTTTTTT. This translates into CALPGTGELFF. This chain connects TRBV7-9 to TRBJ2-2; the D is unclear. V was clipped by 11 bases and J by 5 bases, with 9 bases between them. The CDR3 extends over 11 amino acids. In germline, CDR1 is SEHNR, CDR2 FQNEAQ (reference sequence).

At least ten counts were recorded for this clonotype. J is TRBJ2-1 and V is TRBV3-1; 9 bases match TRBD2. Germline V gives CDR1 LGHDT, CDR2 YNNKEL (reference sequence). There are 17 residues in the CDR3. The J segment lost 0 bases and the V segment lost 1 base, leaving 4 bases of the junction unmatched. The CDR3 region is CASSQVYSGSSYNEQFF. The CDR3 nucleotides read TGTGCCAGCAGCCAAGTCTATAGCGGGAGCTCCTACAATGAGCAGTTCTTC.

This clonotype was seen at least ten times. V usage is TRBV7-9 and J usage is TRBJ1-1; 7 nucleotides align to TRBD1. The CDR3 sequence is 16 residues long. V shed 5 bases and J 1 base; nucleotides not matched to a gene: 10. CDR1 is SEHNR and CDR2 is FQNEAQ in the germline V gene (reference sequence). CDR3 region: CASSIRDSGPNTEAFF. In DNA form, the CDR3 reads TGTGCCAGCAGCATAAGGGACAGCGGGCCGAACACTGAAGCTTTCTTT.

This clonotype was recorded a few times. The chain uses TRBV28 and TRBJ2-1; perhaps TRBD2 as D (6 bases). V gave up 5 bases and J gave up 9 bases, with 23 bases separating them. This CDR3 region has 16 residues. Germline CDR1 reads MDHEN; CDR2 reads SYDVKM. DNA for the CDR3: TGTGCCAGCAGTCCAATCGGGGGTAATTTGCTAACTGAGCAGTTCTTC. This translates into CASSPIGGNLLTEQFF.

This clonotype has ten or more counts. The chain combines TRBV30 with TRBJ2-3; D gene uncertain. V gave up 3 bases and J gave up 0 bases, with 4 bases separating them. Germline V CDR1 and CDR2: GTSNPN, SVGIG (reference sequence). There are 12 residues in the CDR3. CDR3: CAWSGSTDTQYF. DNA of the CDR3: TGTGCCTGGAGCGGGAGCACAGATACGCAGTATTTT.

The rearrangement uses TRBV27 and TRBJ1-1; D uncertain. Germline V gene data show CDR1 as MNHEY and CDR2 as SMNVEV (reference sequence). The CDR3 contains 13 residues. Trimming took 3 bases from V and 11 from J, leaving 16 bases between them. Written as DNA, the CDR3 is TGTGCCAGCAGTTTGAGACATCCCCTGGGGGCTTTCTTT. It specifies CASSLRHPLGAFF.

Points on this clonotype: This clone may be a read error of a much larger clone one base away. Because it lacks the conserved phenylalanine or tryptophan at the end, this CDR3 is likely a read error. The J gene is TRBJ1-3, the V gene TRBV6-5; D is ambiguous. The CDR3 contains 15 residues. The V end was cut by 2 bases, the J end by 3 bases, with 11 bases between. Germline V gives CDR1 MNHEY, CDR2 SVGAGI. Written as DNA, the CDR3 is TGTGCCAGCAGTTACCGGGAAAGCCTTGGAAACACCATATATTCT. Translated, it gives CASSYRESLGNTIYS.

This clonotype has at least ten counts. The chain recombines TRBV2 with TRBJ1-1, with D unclear. Germline V gene lookup returns CDR1 SNHLY and CDR2 FYNNEI. Trimming stripped 7 bases from V and 0 bases from J, with 15 bases between. This CDR3 region has 15 residues. CDR3 nucleotide sequence: TGTGCCAGCAAGGAGGGTGAAGGGATGAACACTGAAGCTTTCTTT. Translating gives CASKEGEGMNTEAFF.

This clonotype has ten or more counts. The chain combines TRBV2 with TRBJ2-7, with 7 bases matching TRBD2. The ends lost 3 bases at V and 3 bases at J; junction bases unmatched: 8. The CDR3 runs to 15 residues. Germline V gives CDR1 SNHLY, CDR2 FYNNEI. As DNA, the CDR3 is TGTGCCAGCAGTGAGGCTAGCGGCCCGTACTACGAGCAGTACTTC. Protein: CASSEASGPYYEQYF.

The chain's CDR3 is CATSDLVMGRDEQYF. The DNA for the CDR3 is TGTGCCACCAGTGATTTGGTCATGGGTCGGGACGAGCAGTACTTC. V gene TRBV24-1 combines with J gene TRBJ2-7, with no clear D. V shed 0 bases and J shed 5 bases, with 13 bases lying between them. CDR3 size: 15 residues. Looked up from germline, CDR1 is KGHDR and CDR2 is SFDVKD.

In this sample, this clonotype turned up a few times. This CDR3 reads CSAVGGTLNTEAFF. CDR3 nucleotides: TGCAGTGCTGTAGGGGGTACATTGAACACTGAAGCTTTCTTT. The gene calls are TRBV29-1 and TRBJ1-1, with D maybe TRBD1 (6 bases). The CDR3 covers 14 residues. CDR1 and CDR2 from the germline V gene are SQVTM and ANQGSEA. Supplemented by reference TRBV29-1 and TRBJ1-1, the full variable domain reads SAVISQKPSRDICQRGTSLTIQCQVDSQVTMMFWYRQQPGQSLTLIATANQGSEATYESGFVIDKFPISRPNLTFSTLTVSNMSPEDSSIYLCSAVGGTLNTEAFFGQGTRLTVV.

Details on this clonotype: A much larger clone lies one base from this, so it may be a read error. The rearrangement uses TRBV6-2 or TRBV6-3 and TRBJ2-5; D may correspond to TRBD1 or TRBD2 (5 bases each). Germline loops: CDR1 MNHEY, CDR2 SVGEGT. V was trimmed by 4 bases and J by 3 bases, leaving 15 bases between them. The CDR3 extends over 15 amino acids. The CDR3: CASSSPPEGKETQYF. The CDR3, as DNA: TGTGCCAGCAGTTCTCCCCCTGAGGGGAAAGAGACCCAGTACTTC.

In its sample, this clonotype was seen many times. J is TRBJ2-3 and V is TRBV19, with 10 bases identical to TRBD2. The CDR3 has 15 amino acids. The V gene's germline CDR1 is LNHDA and CDR2 SQIVND (reference sequence). V lost 7 bases to trimming and J lost 0 bases; unmatched junction nucleotides: 4. The CDR3 here is CASTPLAGSTDTQYF. The DNA of the CDR3 is TGTGCCAGTACCCCACTAGCGGGGAGCACAGATACGCAGTATTTT. Full variable domain (missing parts from reference TRBV19 and TRBJ2-3): DGGITQSPKYLFRKEGQNVTLSCEQNLNHDAMYWYRQDPGQGLRLIYYSQIVNDFQKGDIAEGYSVSREKKESFPLTVTSAQKNPTAFYLCASTPLAGSTDTQYFGPGTRLTVL.

This clonotype appeared many times. This chain links TRBV19 with TRBJ1-4; TRBD1 matches 7 bases. V was clipped by 5 bases and J by 13 bases; unmatched bases: 16. CDR3 length: 15 amino acids. CDR1 and CDR2 from the germline V gene are LNHDA and SQIVND (reference sequence). The CDR3 bases are TGTGCCAGTAGTTCCTGGACCGGAGGGGGCCTTGGACTGTTTTTT. Encoded protein: CASSSWTGGGLGLFF.

This clonotype came up many times. The chain joins TRBV3-1 to TRBJ2-5; 8 nucleotides line up with TRBD2. The CDR3 consists of 16 residues. The germline V gene has CDR1 LGHDT and CDR2 YNNKEL (reference sequence). V lost 3 bases and J lost 4; bases outside the gene matches: 10. The CDR3 loop reads CASSHLVREGGETQYF. The CDR3 region has the DNA TGTGCCAGCAGCCACCTGGTACGGGAGGGCGGAGAGACCCAGTACTTC.

The sample holds many counts of this clonotype. The chain recombines TRBV11-2 with TRBJ2-3; D is undetermined. The V gene's germline CDR1 is SGHAT and CDR2 FQNNGV. Trimming cost V 0 bases and J 4 bases, with 8 bases left between them. This CDR3 comprises 14 residues. The CDR3 loop reads CASSLDFLPDTQYF. CDR3 coding DNA: TGTGCCAGCAGCTTAGATTTCCTCCCAGATACGCAGTATTTT.

This clonotype was observed many times. The chain carries TRBV7-9 and TRBJ2-3; D gene unclear. This CDR3 is 14 amino acids long. The V gene's germline CDR1 is SEHNR and CDR2 FQNEAQ (reference sequence). The V gene lost 3 bases and the J gene lost 6 bases, with 13 bases spanning the gap. The chain's CDR3 is CASSLLDIPDTQYF. CDR3 in DNA: TGTGCCAGCAGCTTGTTGGATATACCGGATACGCAGTATTTT.

The rearrangement joins TRBV6-5 to TRBJ1-2, with D possibly being TRBD1 (5 bases). CDR3 length: 13 residues. The V and J ends lost 10 bases and 5 bases respectively, with 17 bases between them. Germline CDR1 reads MNHEY; CDR2 reads SVGAGI. This CDR3 reads CATSLTVGYGYTF. CDR3 sequence (DNA): TGTGCCACCTCACTGACAGTGGGATATGGCTACACCTTC.

This clonotype was found many times. The rearrangement uses TRBV4-3 and TRBJ2-7, with D unresolved. The CDR3 is 18 residues long. The V end was cut by 1 base, the J end by 1 base, with 20 bases between. From germline, CDR1 is LGHNA and CDR2 YSLEER. The CDR3 loop is CASSQAVSGGRASYEQYF. The CDR3 DNA follows: TGCGCCAGCAGCCAAGCGGTGAGTGGTGGGCGCGCATCCTACGAGCAGTACTTC.

Notes on this clonotype: At one of its ends the junction is not consistent with the germline gene, which may arise from a read error. The chain couples TRBV9 to TRBJ2-1; D is possibly TRBD1 or TRBD2 (5 bases each). Germline-derived CDR1 and CDR2 are SGDLS and YYNGEE. The CDR3 extends over 16 amino acids. The CDR3 reads CASSVVGTPTYNEHFF. In DNA form, the CDR3 reads TGTGCCAGCAGCGTAGTCGGGACCCCGACCTACAATGAGCATTTCTTC.

This clonotype was detected ten times or more. The CDR3, as DNA: TGTGCCAGCAGCCCCTGGACTAGCGGTTACGAGCAGTACTTC. Amino acid sequence: CASSPWTSGYEQYF. J is TRBJ2-7 and V is TRBV7-2; 10 bases align to TRBD2. Looked up from germline, CDR1 is SGHTA and CDR2 is FQGNSA. This CDR3 has 14 residues. V gave up 5 bases and J gave up 4 bases; unmatched junction bases: 5.

This CDR3 reads CASSLSVREGRDEQFF. The CDR3 DNA follows: TGTGCCAGCAGCTTAAGTGTTCGGGAGGGACGAGATGAGCAGTTCTTC. This chain joins TRBV5-6 and TRBJ2-1; 8 bases align to TRBD2. J was trimmed by 8 bases and V by 2 bases; bases with no gene match: 12. Germline V gene lookup returns CDR1 SGHDT and CDR2 YYEEEE. This CDR3 spans 16 amino acids.

This clonotype was observed many times. This rearrangement joins TRBV20-1 to TRBJ2-1, with D uncertain. Germline-derived CDR1 and CDR2 are DFQATT and SNEGSKA (reference sequence). V was cut by 2 bases and J by 9 bases, with 8 bases left in between. The CDR3 is 11 residues long. Here the CDR3 DNA reads TGCAGTGCTAGACTAGTTTCTGAGCAGTTCTTC. It is translated as CSARLVSEQFF.

CDR3 protein: CASSPPRTSGVYNEQFF. The CDR3 DNA sequence: TGTGCCAGCAGCCCTCCTAGGACTAGCGGAGTATACAATGAGCAGTTCTTC. The chain has TRBV7-9 and TRBJ2-1; 10 nucleotides match TRBD2. Looked up from germline, CDR1 is SEHNR and CDR2 is FQNEAQ (reference sequence). V was pared by 5 bases and J by 4 bases, with 11 bases of the junction left unmatched. The CDR3 is 17 amino acids.